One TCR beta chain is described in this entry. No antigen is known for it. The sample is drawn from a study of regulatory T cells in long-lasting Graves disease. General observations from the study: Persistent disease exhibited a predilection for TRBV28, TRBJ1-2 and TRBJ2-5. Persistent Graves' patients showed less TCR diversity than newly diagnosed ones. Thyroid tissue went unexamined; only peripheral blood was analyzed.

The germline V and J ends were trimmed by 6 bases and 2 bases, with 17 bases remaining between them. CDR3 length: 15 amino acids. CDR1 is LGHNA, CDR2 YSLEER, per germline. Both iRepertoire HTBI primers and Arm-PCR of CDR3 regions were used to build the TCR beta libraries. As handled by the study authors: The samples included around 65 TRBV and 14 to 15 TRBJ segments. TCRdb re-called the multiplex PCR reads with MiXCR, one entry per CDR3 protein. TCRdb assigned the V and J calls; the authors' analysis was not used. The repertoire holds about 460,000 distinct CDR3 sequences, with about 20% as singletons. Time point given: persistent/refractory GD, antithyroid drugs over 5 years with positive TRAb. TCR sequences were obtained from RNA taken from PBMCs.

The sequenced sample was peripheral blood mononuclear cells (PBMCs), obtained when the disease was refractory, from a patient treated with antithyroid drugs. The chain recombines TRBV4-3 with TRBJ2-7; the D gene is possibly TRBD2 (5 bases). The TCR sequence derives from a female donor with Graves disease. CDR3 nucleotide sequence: TGCGCCAGCAGACAGTTACGGGAATCACCCTACGAGCAGTACTTC. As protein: CASRQLRESPYEQYF.